The rows below give T cell receptor beta chains drawn from one sample of a study of T cell responses to AZD1222 COVID-19 vaccine. Assay: immunoSEQ multiplex PCR; the TCRdb copy retains only in-frame clones and omits some. This table has under 150,000 clones, 90% appearing once. The sample was peripheral blood, taken on day 0 of AZD1222 vaccination. The receptors originated from an adult in good health. The CDR3 runs from the conserved cysteine through the conserved F or W. D genes are given only for firm matches. A clone size is listed for some rows: how often the clone was seen (once, few, many), or a class if it is expanded.

J gene | clone size | D gene | V gene | CDR3 DNA | CDR3 protein
TRBJ2-2 | . | TRBD2 | TRBV13 | TGTGCCAGCAGCCCCCCGGGGGGGACTTCGAACACCGGGGAGCTGTTTTTT | CASSPPGGTSNTGELFF
TRBJ2-1 | . | TRBD1 | TRBV2 | TGTGCCAGCAGCCATTGGGACAGAGACAATGAGCAGTTCTTC | CASSHWDRDNEQFF
TRBJ1-2 | . | . | TRBV27 | TGTGCCAGCAGTCCACAGGGAGCTAACTATGGCTACACCTTC | CASSPQGANYGYTF
TRBJ2-3 | . | TRBD1 | TRBV6-5 | TGTGCCAGCAGAGGACAGGGGACTTCCCATACGCAGTATTTT | CASRGQGTSHTQYF
TRBJ2-7 | . | . | TRBV20-1 | TGCAGTGCTGGCGACAGGACGAGAGGGTACTTC | CSAGDRTRGYF
TRBJ1-2 | once | . | TRBV11-2 | TGTGCCAGCAGCTCTTCAGGAGGGGGTGGCTACACCTTC | CASSSSGGGGYTF
TRBJ2-1 | . | TRBD2 | TRBV5-4 | TGTGCCAGCAGCTTGCGGCTAGCGGGAGGAGGGAATGAGCAGTTCTTC | CASSLRLAGGGNEQFF
TRBJ1-5 | once | . | TRBV6-2/TRBV6-3 | TGTGCCAGCAGTTACAAGTCGGAAGGAGGGCAGCCCCAGCATTTT | CASSYKSEGGQPQHF
TRBJ2-2 | . | TRBD2 | TRBV5-3 | TGTGCCAGAAGCTTGGCCGGAGCGGGAGGGAAGTCCGGGGAGCTGTTTTTT | CARSLAGAGGKSGELFF
TRBJ2-3 | . | . | TRBV6-1 | TGTGCCAGCAGTGAACGGGGGCTAGACACAGATACGCAGTATTTT | CASSERGLDTDTQYF
TRBJ2-2 | . | TRBD1 | TRBV24-1 | TGTGCCACCAGTGATTTTCGGCTCCGAGACAGGGATACCGGGGAGCTGTTTTTT | CATSDFRLRDRDTGELFF
TRBJ1-6 | . | . | TRBV30 | TGTGCCTGGAGTGTAGGGGGGCTCCTCGATTCACCCCTCCACTTT | CAWSVGGLLDSPLHF
TRBJ2-4 | . | TRBD1 | TRBV27 | TGTGCCAGCAGTCCGACAGGGGGCTGGTACATTCAGTACTTC | CASSPTGGWYIQYF
TRBJ2-7 | . | TRBD1 | TRBV7-2 | TGTGCCAGCAGCTTAGACAGGGGGACAGTCCTCTCCTACGAGCAGTACTTC | CASSLDRGTVLSYEQYF
TRBJ2-3 | . | . | TRBV5-6 | TGTGCCAGCAGCTTGCATCCCACAGATACGCAGTATTTT | CASSLHPTDTQYF
TRBJ1-2 | . | . | TRBV27 | TGTGCCAGCAGAGACCTGGCGCGGCGATATGGCTACACCTTC | CASRDLARRYGYTF
TRBJ1-2 | once | TRBD1 | TRBV28 | TGTGCCAGCGGCGCAGGGGGCGCCACTAACTATGGCTACACCTTC | CASGAGGATNYGYTF
TRBJ1-5 | . | TRBD1 | TRBV10-3 | TGTGCCATCAGTGAGTCCGGACAGGGTATCCAGCCCCAGCATTTT | CAISESGQGIQPQHF
TRBJ1-5 | . | . | TRBV7-9 | TGTGCCAGCAGCCCAGGAGAAGGTCAGCCCCAGCATTTT | CASSPGEGQPQHF
TRBJ1-6 | . | . | TRBV5-6 | TGTGCCAGCAGCTATGGGGGGTCCTATAATTCACCCCTCCACTTT | CASSYGGSYNSPLHF
TRBJ2-4 | once | TRBD1 | TRBV3-1/TRBV3-2 | TGTGCCAGCAGCCTCCGCGGGACAGGGGGAAAAAACATTCAGTACTTC | CASSLRGTGGKNIQYF
TRBJ2-7 | . | TRBD1 | TRBV9 | TGTGCCAGCAGCGGGACAGGGAACGGGTACGAGCAGTACTTC | CASSGTGNGYEQYF
TRBJ2-1 | . | . | TRBV19 | TGTGCCAGTCAGACGGAACCAACCTCCTACAATGAGCAGTTCTTC | CASQTEPTSYNEQFF
TRBJ2-2 | . | TRBD1 | TRBV24-1 | TGTGCCACCAGTGATCCAACAGGGGGCAGGGGGAACACCGGGGAGCTGTTTTTT | CATSDPTGGRGNTGELFF
TRBJ2-7 | . | . | TRBV7-9 | TGTGCCAGCAGCTTAGGATCCAGGGGAAACGAGCAGTACTTC | CASSLGSRGNEQYF
TRBJ2-1 | few | TRBD1 | TRBV7-9 | TGTGCCAGCAGCGATACAGGGGGGTATACCTACAATGAGCAGTTCTTC | CASSDTGGYTYNEQFF
TRBJ1-3 | once | . | TRBV7-2 | TGTGCCAGCATCGACCGACGAAGGGGAAACACCATATATTTT | CASIDRRRGNTIYF
TRBJ2-6 | . | TRBD1 | TRBV27 | TGTGCCAGCAGTTTAAGAGGGCGGGACAGGGGGTTTGGGGCCAACGTCCTGACTTTC | CASSLRGRDRGFGANVLTF
TRBJ2-7 | once | TRBD1 | TRBV28 | TGTGCCAGCAGTATGACAGGGCCTCTCTACGAGCAGTACTTC | CASSMTGPLYEQYF
TRBJ2-1 | . | . | TRBV11-3 | TGTGCCAGCAGCTTACAGGGCAGTGAGCAGTTCTTC | CASSLQGSEQFF
TRBJ1-5 | . | . | TRBV28 | TGTGCCAGCATCAATTCCGGGTCGCCTCAGCCCCAGCATTTT | CASINSGSPQPQHF
TRBJ2-1 | . | . | TRBV28 | TGTGCCAGCAGTTTACGTAAGTCTGGGCAGTTCTTC | CASSLRKSGQFF
TRBJ2-7 | once | . | TRBV15 | TGTGCCACCAGCAGAGGGTTGGGCTACTCCTACGAGCAGTACTTC | CATSRGLGYSYEQYF
TRBJ2-4 | once | . | TRBV4-1 | TGCGCCAGCAGCCAAGTATCGGCGGGAAACATTCAGTACTTC | CASSQVSAGNIQYF
TRBJ1-5 | . | TRBD1 | TRBV28 | TGTGCCAGCAATTGGGGACAGGGCCTCAATCAGCCCCAGCATTTT | CASNWGQGLNQPQHF
TRBJ2-5 | . | TRBD2 | TRBV19 | TGTGCCAGTAGTATAGGAGGAGCGGGAGGAAGGGAGACCCAGTACTTC | CASSIGGAGGRETQYF
TRBJ2-3 | . | TRBD2 | TRBV5-1 | TGCGCCAGCATCCTGTCGGGGGGATTTGGAGATACGCAGTATTTT | CASILSGGFGDTQYF
TRBJ1-6 | . | . | TRBV6-6 | TGTGCCAGCAGTGGGGGGTCGAATTCACCCCTCCACTTT | CASSGGSNSPLHF
TRBJ2-7 | . | TRBD1 | TRBV4-1 | TGCGCCAGCAGCCAAGAAGGGACAGGGAACGAGCAGTACTTC | CASSQEGTGNEQYF
TRBJ2-2 | . | TRBD1 | TRBV5-1 | TGCGCCAGCAGCCCGGACAGGGAGGACACCGGGGAGCTGTTTTTT | CASSPDREDTGELFF
TRBJ1-1 | once | . | TRBV7-9 | TGTGCCAGCAGCTTACAAGGGGTAATGAACACTGAAGCTTTCTTT | CASSLQGVMNTEAFF
TRBJ2-7 | once | TRBD2 | TRBV2 | TGTGCCAGCAGTGTTTCTAGCGGGAGGGCAACTTACGAGCAGTACTTC | CASSVSSGRATYEQYF
TRBJ2-3 | . | . | TRBV7-7 | TGTGCTAGCAGCTTAGATCCCGGGACTCCCCTTTATTTT | CASSLDPGTPLYF